The 10 T cell receptor beta chains given below trace back to one sample, sequenced in a study of blood T cell repertoires in COVID-19. Using immunoSEQ multiplex PCR, the repertoire was profiled, and TCRdb retains in-frame clones only, with some absent. The table lists 120,000 or so clones, around 85% of them singletons. Sequencing was done on a sample of peripheral blood. These receptors came from a woman in her forties or fifties with acute or convalescent COVID-19.

This clone was seen a few times. The rearrangement joins TRBV27 to TRBJ2-2; 12 nucleotides agree with TRBD1. The V and J ends lost 10 bases and 4 bases, in that order; junction bases with no gene match: 4. This CDR3 region has 14 residues. Germline V lookup: CDR1 MNHEY, CDR2 SMNVEV (reference sequence). CDR3 sequence: CATTGQGATGELFF. The DNA of the CDR3 is TGTGCCACCACGGGACAGGGGGCCACCGGGGAGCTGTTTTTT.

The gene calls are TRBV19 and TRBJ1-1; D unresolved. Per the germline V gene, CDR1 is LNHDA and CDR2 is SQIVND (reference sequence). With 3 bases removed from V and 1 base from J, the gap between germline ends came to 3 bases. There are 12 residues in the CDR3. CDR3 nucleotide sequence: TGTGCCAGTAGTATCGGGAACACTGAAGCTTTCTTT. Residues: CASSIGNTEAFF. Looking up the rest from reference TRBV19 and TRBJ1-1 gives the full variable domain: DGGITQSPKYLFRKEGQNVTLSCEQNLNHDAMYWYRQDPGQGLRLIYYSQIVNDFQKGDIAEGYSVSREKKESFPLTVTSAQKNPTAFYLCASSIGNTEAFFGQGTRLTVV.

The CDR3 DNA reads TGTGCCAGCGACAGGGACAGTAATTCACCCCTCCACTTT. As protein: CASDRDSNSPLHF. This chain connects TRBV2 to TRBJ1-6; 7 bases are a match to TRBD1. Germline loops: CDR1 SNHLY, CDR2 FYNNEI. This CDR3 region has 13 residues. Unmatched junction bases numbered 4, after V lost 8 bases and J lost 6 bases. Drawing the rest from reference TRBV2 and TRBJ1-6, the complete variable domain is EPEVTQTPSHQVTQMGQEVILRCVPISNHLYFYWYRQILGQKVEFLVSFYNNEISEKSEIFDDQFSVERPDGSNFTLKIRSTKLEDSAMYFCASDRDSNSPLHFGNGTRLTVT.

This clone was recorded only once. The chain uses TRBV10-1 and TRBJ1-1, with TRBD1 matching over 7 bases. V lost 6 bases to trimming and J lost 1 base; unmatched junction nucleotides: 2. CDR3 length equals 13 residues. Germline CDR1 is WNHNN and CDR2 is SYGVQD (reference sequence). This chain's CDR3 is CASRTGTNTEAFF. The CDR3 nucleotides are TGCGCCAGCAGGACAGGGACGAACACTGAAGCTTTCTTT.

The DNA for the CDR3 is TGTGCCAGCAGCCTGGGACAGGGCTCTTCACCCCTCCACTTT. Its translation is CASSLGQGSSPLHF. The J gene is TRBJ1-6, the V gene TRBV7-2, with 9 bases lining up with TRBD1. CDR1 and CDR2 (germline): SGHTA, FQGNSA. CDR3 length: 14 amino acids. J was trimmed by 9 bases and V by 5 bases; bases with no gene match: 5.

The chain employs TRBV9 and TRBJ1-1; no clear D. The CDR3 loop spans 13 amino acids. V shed 0 bases and J shed 5 bases, with 8 bases lying between them. Per the germline V gene, CDR1 is SGDLS and CDR2 is YYNGEE. CDR3 sequence reads: CASSVEPVTEAFF. CDR3 bases: TGTGCCAGCAGCGTAGAACCGGTGACTGAAGCTTTCTTT. Variable domain in full (rest from reference TRBV9 and TRBJ1-1): DSGVTQTPKHLITATGQRVTLRCSPRSGDLSVYWYQQSLDQGLQFLIQYYNGEERAKGNILERFSAQQFPDLHSELNLSSLELGDSALYFCASSVEPVTEAFFGQGTRLTVV.

The chain recombines TRBV7-2 with TRBJ2-7; D gene ambiguous. The CDR3 runs to 15 residues. V was pared by 1 base and J by 0 bases, with 10 bases between. Germline V gives CDR1 SGHTA, CDR2 FQGNSA. CDR3 loop: CASSLVAVSSYEQYF. The CDR3 DNA reads as TGTGCCAGCAGCTTAGTGGCCGTAAGCTCCTACGAGCAGTACTTC. Complete variable domain (other parts from reference TRBV7-2 and TRBJ2-7): GAGVSQSPSNKVTEKGKDVELRCDPISGHTALYWYRQSLGQGLEFLIYFQGNSAPDKSGLPSDRFSAERTGGSVSTLTIQRTQQEDSAVYLCASSLVAVSSYEQYFGPGTRLTVT.

To note about this clone: Additional DNA sequences in this sample encode the identical CDR3. The chain has TRBV18 and TRBJ1-3, with TRBD1 as a possible D gene (6 bases). V shed 2 bases and J shed 0 bases, with 14 bases lying between them. The germline V gene has CDR1 KGHSH and CDR2 LQKENI. There are 17 residues in the CDR3. The CDR3 nucleotides are TGTGCCAGCTCACCAAGGCAGGGGCCGGGCTCTGGAAACACCATATATTTT. Protein product: CASSPRQGPGSGNTIYF.

In regard to this clone: This sample also contains other DNA sequences that code for the same CDR3. The gene calls are TRBV3-1 (or the pseudogene TRBV3-2) and TRBJ1-1; TRBD1 aligns across 9 bases. This CDR3 has 15 amino acids. The trim removed 6 bases at V and 1 base at J, leaving 6 bases unmatched. From germline, CDR1 is LGHDT and CDR2 YNNKEL (reference sequence). The CDR3 DNA reads TGTGCCAGCAGTCAATCGGGACAGGGGAACACTGAAGCTTTCTTT. This gives the protein CASSQSGQGNTEAFF.

The V call is TRBV18, the J call TRBJ1-1; D is perhaps TRBD1 (6 bases). The CDR3 runs to 15 residues. Germline values: CDR1 KGHSH, CDR2 LQKENI. The V end lost 5 bases, the J end lost 5 bases, and 18 bases lay between the germline ends. The CDR3 coding sequence is TGTGCCAGCTCAGCTTCTAAACAGGGTGAAACTGAAGCTTTCTTT. It translates to CASSASKQGETEAFF.